This T cell receptor (beta chain) was sequenced in a study of T cells after posttransplantation cyclophosphamide. Overall study findings and caveats: Tissue-infiltrating T cells from skin or gut overlapped little with blood T cells. Donor-recipient repertoire similarity was low at 1-2 months, rising over year one. Recipient CMV seropositivity and CMV reactivation strongly tracked TRB clonality.

Repertoires were generated with immunoSEQ multiplex PCR, while TCRdb's copy carries only in-frame clones and drops some. This sample has thousands of clones, with roughly 80% found just once. Treatment was busulfan-fludarabine conditioning, a marrow graft, and cyclophosphamide on days +3 and +4. This CDR3 region has 15 residues. Germline assignment: CDR1 SEHNR and CDR2 FQNEAQ (reference sequence). With 0 bases removed from V and 4 bases from J, the gap between germline ends came to 7 bases. About this clone itself: What it binds is not known.

This TCR was sampled from a male patient between 60 and 69 years old who received an allogeneic stem cell transplant from a related donor and was CMV-positive. Some T cells may trace back to the graft donor. The sample here was PBMCs, taken roughly 180 days after allogeneic stem cell transplant with posttransplant cyclophosphamide. The V gene is TRBV7-9, the J gene TRBJ2-6, with D possibly being TRBD1 (5 bases). CDR3 nucleotides: TGTGCCAGCAGCTTAGCAGGGGCCGGGGCCAACGTCCTGACTTTC. Amino acid sequence: CASSLAGAGANVLTF.